This T cell receptor (beta chain) was observed in a study of beta chain features in type 1 diabetes. This clone was counted between two and nine times. Its cognate antigen is unknown. Findings of the study overall: Fewer junction insertions and more nucleotide deletions appeared in type 1 diabetes patients.

Purity of each sorted population was above 95%. This CDR3 comprises 15 residues. Germline-derived CDR1 and CDR2 are SGHRS and YFSETQ. Reverse transcription of all isolated RNA meant that expressed TCRB transcripts were sequenced. Naive, central memory and regulatory T cell samples averaged roughly 3.6 million reads. Clones were sequenced by immunoSEQ multiplex PCR, and TCRdb holds only the in-frame ones, with some missing. The sample has some 150,000 clones, 6.9% seen once. The J gene is TRBJ2-5, the V gene TRBV5-1; tentative D call: TRBD1 (6 bases). With the DNA end fitting TRBJ2-7 better, the J assignment may be wrong. The source of this sequence is a woman aged 25-40 years in good health. The source material was central memory CD4+ T cells from blood. The CDR3 spells CASSLASQGIGEQYF. In DNA, the CDR3 is TGCGCCAGCAGCTTGGCCTCGCAGGGGATCGGCGAGCAGTACTTC.